This is a list of T cell receptor beta chains from one sample in a study of shared clonotypes between healthy human individuals. Generated by immunoSEQ multiplex PCR, the TCRdb table keeps only in-frame clones and is missing some. The sample yields some 1,400,000 clones, around 95% seen once. The source material was naive CD4+ T cells sorted from blood. All receptors derive from a man between 25 and 39 years old in good health. Each CDR3 is given with its conserved first and last residue. A D gene is named only where the DNA matches it firmly. For some rows the clone size is stated as once, few or many, or as a class when expanded; others skip it.

V: TRBV7-2; size: -; D: TRBD2; J: TRBJ2-7; CDR3: CASSLAHGLAEPSYEQYF; DNA: TGTGCCAGCAGCTTAGCGCACGGACTAGCGGAACCTTCCTACGAGCAGTACTTC
V: TRBV28; size: -; D: -; J: TRBJ2-1; CDR3: CASSLGTHSYNEQFF; DNA: TGTGCCAGCAGTTTAGGGACTCACTCCTACAATGAGCAGTTCTTC
V: TRBV4-3; size: -; D: -; J: TRBJ1-5; CDR3: CASSQDLGKNQPQHF; DNA: TGCGCCAGCAGCCAAGATTTAGGGAAAAATCAGCCCCAGCATTTT
V: TRBV7-2; size: -; D: TRBD2; J: TRBJ2-1; CDR3: CASRRPGTSLENEQFF; DNA: TGTGCCAGCAGACGTCCGGGGACTAGCTTGGAAAATGAGCAGTTCTTC
V: TRBV10-2; size: -; D: -; J: TRBJ2-1; CDR3: CASNREPAVNEQFF; DNA: TGCGCCAGCAACCGGGAACCAGCTGTGAATGAGCAGTTCTTC
V: TRBV15; size: once; D: -; J: TRBJ2-1; CDR3: CATSSPLDNEQFF; DNA: TGTGCCACCAGCAGTCCCCTCGACAATGAGCAGTTCTTC
V: TRBV4-2; size: once; D: -; J: TRBJ2-3; CDR3: CASSQDRGGGTDTQYF; DNA: TGTGCCAGCAGCCAAGACCGTGGGGGAGGCACAGATACGCAGTATTTT
V: TRBV27; size: -; D: TRBD1; J: TRBJ1-2; CDR3: CASSFEGQGGYTF; DNA: TGTGCCAGCAGTTTCGAGGGACAGGGGGGCTACACCTTC
V: TRBV7-9; size: -; D: TRBD2; J: TRBJ2-2; CDR3: CASSLGGSNTGELFF; DNA: TGTGCCAGCAGCTTAGGCGGGAGCAACACCGGGGAGCTGTTTTTT
V: TRBV7-2; size: -; D: TRBD1; J: TRBJ1-1; CDR3: CASSPGQGFSMNTEAFF; DNA: TGTGCCAGCAGCCCGGGACAGGGCTTTTCCATGAACACTGAAGCTTTCTTT
V: TRBV2; size: -; D: -; J: TRBJ2-5; CDR3: CASSASQQETQYF; DNA: TGTGCCAGCAGTGCTAGCCAGCAAGAGACCCAGTACTTC
V: TRBV5-1; size: once; D: -; J: TRBJ2-2; CDR3: CASSLAGRTNTGELFF; DNA: TGCGCCAGCAGCTTGGCCGGTAGAACGAACACCGGGGAGCTGTTTTTT
V: TRBV5-4; size: -; D: TRBD1; J: TRBJ1-1; CDR3: CASSKDRANFLEAFF; DNA: TGTGCCAGCAGCAAGGACAGGGCAAACTTTCTGGAAGCTTTCTTT
V: TRBV10-3; size: -; D: TRBD1; J: TRBJ1-4; CDR3: CAISGRDSSEDKLFF; DNA: TGTGCCATCAGTGGGCGGGACAGCTCAGAGGACAAACTGTTTTTT
V: TRBV2; size: -; D: -; J: TRBJ2-7; CDR3: CASSEFGSVNEQYF; DNA: TGTGCCAGCAGTGAATTTGGGTCAGTCAACGAGCAGTACTTC
V: TRBV7-2; size: -; D: -; J: TRBJ2-2; CDR3: CASSLVGRLTGELFF; DNA: TGTGCCAGCAGCTTAGTCGGGAGACTCACCGGGGAGCTGTTTTTT
V: TRBV23-1; size: -; D: TRBD2; J: TRBJ2-3; CDR3: CASSQSGGRGTDTQYF; DNA: TGCGCCAGCAGTCAATCGGGCGGGAGAGGGACAGATACGCAGTATTTT
V: TRBV5-1; size: -; D: -; J: TRBJ1-2; CDR3: CASRPTTIYGYTF; DNA: TGCGCCAGCCGTCCAACGACAATATATGGCTACACCTTC
V: TRBV27; size: -; D: TRBD1; J: TRBJ1-5; CDR3: CASSLLGQDNQPQHF; DNA: TGTGCCAGCAGTTTACTCGGACAGGATAATCAGCCCCAGCATTTT
V: TRBV6-5; size: -; D: TRBD1; J: TRBJ1-2; CDR3: CTTGGEGYGYTF; DNA: TGTACCACAGGGGGCGAGGGCTATGGCTACACCTTC
V: TRBV4-3; size: -; D: TRBD2; J: TRBJ2-1; CDR3: CASSLRGAGASSYNEQFF; DNA: TGCGCCAGCAGCCTTCGAGGAGCGGGAGCCAGCTCCTACAATGAGCAGTTCTTC
V: TRBV27; size: -; D: TRBD1; J: TRBJ2-6; CDR3: CASSLDRGFGGANVLTF; DNA: TGTGCCAGCAGTTTGGACAGGGGGTTTGGTGGGGCCAACGTCCTGACTTTC
V: TRBV4-3; size: once; D: -; J: TRBJ2-1; CDR3: CASSQSSYNEQFF; DNA: TGCGCCAGCAGCCAGAGCTCCTACAATGAGCAGTTCTTC
V: TRBV6-6; size: -; D: -; J: TRBJ2-7; CDR3: CASGLALREQYF; DNA: TGTGCCTCGGGCCTAGCTCTTAGGGAGCAGTACTTC
V: TRBV2; size: -; D: TRBD2; J: TRBJ2-3; CDR3: CASSERASGISDTQYF; DNA: TGTGCCAGCAGTGAAAGGGCTAGCGGGATTTCAGATACGCAGTATTTT
V: TRBV14; size: -; D: -; J: TRBJ1-2; CDR3: CASSQADPYGYTF; DNA: TGTGCCAGCAGCCAAGCGGATCCCTATGGCTACACCTTC
V: TRBV7-2; size: -; D: -; J: TRBJ2-3; CDR3: CASSPRGGRTDTQYF; DNA: TGTGCCAGCAGCCCCCGAGGGGGGCGCACAGATACGCAGTATTTT
V: TRBV27; size: -; D: -; J: TRBJ1-5; CDR3: CASSLVGASNQPQHF; DNA: TGTGCCAGCAGTTTAGTGGGGGCCAGCAATCAGCCCCAGCATTTT